The clone carrying this T cell receptor (beta chain) was seen once. This specimen comes from a study of blood T cell repertoires in COVID-19. The CDR3 has 17 residues. As processed by the authors: Estimates of nucleated cell counts were drawn from the amplification of reference gene primers. The protocol was immunoSEQ multiplex PCR, while the TCRdb copy is restricted to in-frame clones and leaves out a portion. V, J and clone size were drawn from that table, and D and trimming were deduced from the DNA. The sample yields some 150,000 clones, 85% seen once. Participants spanned ages about 18 to 95 years and resided in 20 to 30 US areas. Cohort allocation depended upon clinical history that participants reported. In Cohort 3, a recovered donor had either two negative PCRs, clearance, or symptom resolution.

This TCR was recovered from a woman aged 40 to 50 who had recovered from COVID-19. The sample comprised PBMCs or T cells enriched from blood (not recorded which). The J gene is TRBJ1-5, the V gene TRBV12-1; the DNA was not used to check the table's D call, TRBD1. TRBV12-1 is reported as a pseudogene. CDR3 region: CASSSYPGQGEGQPQHF. CDR3 nucleotides: TGTGCCAGCAGCTCATACCCGGGACAGGGGGAGGGACAGCCCCAGCATTTT.